The T cell receptor (beta chain) under discussion was sequenced for a study of cytomegalovirus exposure and HLA in healthy donors. This table comes from immunoSEQ multiplex PCR, and its TCRdb copy is limited to in-frame clones, with some not included. The sample has roughly 100,000 clones, around 87% seen once. The CDR3 is made up of 16 amino acids. The germline V gene encodes CDR1 SGHRS and CDR2 YFSETQ. The V gene end was trimmed by 1 base and the J gene end by 3 bases; junction bases not matched to a gene: 9. The receptor was derived from a woman under 30 in good health and CMV-seropositive. Sequencing was carried out using PBMCs. The chain employs TRBV5-1 and TRBJ1-1, with 7 bases fitting TRBD1. The CDR3 region is CASSLSQQGVYTEAFF. The DNA for the CDR3 is TGCGCCAGCAGCTTGAGTCAGCAGGGGGTATACACTGAAGCTTTCTTT.